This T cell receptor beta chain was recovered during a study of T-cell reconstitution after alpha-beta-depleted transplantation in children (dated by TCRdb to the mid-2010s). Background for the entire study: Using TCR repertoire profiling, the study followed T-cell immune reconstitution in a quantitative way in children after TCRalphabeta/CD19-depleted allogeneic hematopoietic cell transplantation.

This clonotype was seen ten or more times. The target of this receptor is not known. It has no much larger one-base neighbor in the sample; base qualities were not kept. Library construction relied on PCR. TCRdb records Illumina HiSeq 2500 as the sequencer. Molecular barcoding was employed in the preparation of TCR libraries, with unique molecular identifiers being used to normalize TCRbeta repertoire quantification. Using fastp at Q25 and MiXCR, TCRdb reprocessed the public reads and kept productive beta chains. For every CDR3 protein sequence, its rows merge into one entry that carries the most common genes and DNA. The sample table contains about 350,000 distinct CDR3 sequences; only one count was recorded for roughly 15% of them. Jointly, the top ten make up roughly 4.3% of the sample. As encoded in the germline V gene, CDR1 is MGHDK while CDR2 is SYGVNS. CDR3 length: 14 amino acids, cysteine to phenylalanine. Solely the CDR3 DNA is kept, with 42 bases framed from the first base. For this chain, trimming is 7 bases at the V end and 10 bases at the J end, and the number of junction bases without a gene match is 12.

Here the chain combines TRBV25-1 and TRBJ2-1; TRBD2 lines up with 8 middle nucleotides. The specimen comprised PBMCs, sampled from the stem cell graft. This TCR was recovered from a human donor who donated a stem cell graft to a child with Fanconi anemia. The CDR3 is CASNGDSGGGEQFF. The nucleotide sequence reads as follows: TGTGCCAGCAACGGAGACAGCGGGGGAGGAGAGCAGTTCTTC.